Sequencing of this TCR beta chain was carried out in a study of T cell responses to AZD1222 COVID-19 vaccine. Study results and limitations: Females outnumbered males among donors, who were mostly white British; clonal diversity was possibly underestimated. Reports say nearly half of spike-specific TCRs go after unmutated variant regions. The study found Spike-specific TCR breadth and depth rose after two AZD1222 doses.

Data came from immunoSEQ multiplex PCR; TCRdb stores just in-frame clones and leaves some out. Of 150,000 to 180,000 clones listed, roughly nine tenths are singletons. As to this clone: Antigen: not known.

Sequencing was performed on peripheral blood, taken on day 0 of MenACWY control vaccination. This receptor was taken from an adult in good health.

The CDR3 here is CASSDAGTPRGELFF. CDR3 nucleotide sequence: TGTGCCAGCAGTGACGCCGGGACCCCACGGGGGGAGCTGTTTTTT. The chain has TRBV6-1 and TRBJ2-2; perhaps D is TRBD1 or TRBD2 (5 bases each). V was pared by 3 bases and J by 8 bases, with 16 bases between. Germline V gives CDR1 MNHNS, CDR2 SASEGT. CDR3 length: 15 amino acids.